This is a list of T cell receptor beta chains from one sample in a study of blood T cells in healthy people across ages. TCRdb reprocessed the 5' RACE reads with MiXCR, giving one entry per CDR3 protein. Found here are roughly 1,000,000 distinct CDR3 sequences, 25% of them singletons; the top ten hold around 0.7%. These data are also associated with another study on T cells of mothers and their children.

Sequenced material: blood. All receptors derive from a girl aged 2 to 10 in good health. Both conserved end residues are part of each CDR3. Fields, in order: J gene, D gene, V gene, clone size, CDR3 DNA, CDR3 protein. The D gene is left open where the match is weak. For some rows the clone size is stated as once, few or many, or as a class when expanded; others skip it.

j_gene: TRBJ2-5; d_gene: TRBD1; v_gene: TRBV12-5; abundance: .; CDR3nt: TGTGCTAGTGGTTTGGTAAGACAGGGCCAGACCCAGTACTTC; CDR3aa: CASGLVRQGQTQYF
j_gene: TRBJ2-1; d_gene: .; v_gene: TRBV12-3/TRBV12-4; abundance: few; CDR3nt: TGTGCCAGCAGTTTGTGGCTAGTATTCGATGAGCAGTTCTTC; CDR3aa: CASSLWLVFDEQFF
j_gene: TRBJ1-1; d_gene: .; v_gene: TRBV7-2; abundance: .; CDR3nt: TGTGCCAGCAGCTCCTTGACAGTAGAAGCTTTCTTT; CDR3aa: CASSSLTVEAFF
j_gene: TRBJ2-5; d_gene: TRBD2; v_gene: TRBV20-1; abundance: few; CDR3nt: TGCAGTGCTAGAGATCTCCGAATAGCGGGAGCTGAGACCCAGTACTTC; CDR3aa: CSARDLRIAGAETQYF
j_gene: TRBJ2-3; d_gene: .; v_gene: TRBV7-9; abundance: .; CDR3nt: TGTGCCAGCAGCCTGGGGGACTGGGGGACAGATACGCAGTATTTT; CDR3aa: CASSLGDWGTDTQYF
j_gene: TRBJ2-7; d_gene: TRBD2; v_gene: TRBV4-1; abundance: few; CDR3nt: TGCGCCAGCAGCCCCCTGAGGGCTAGCGGTGCCTACGAGCAGTACTTC; CDR3aa: CASSPLRASGAYEQYF
j_gene: TRBJ2-5; d_gene: TRBD2; v_gene: TRBV29-1; abundance: .; CDR3nt: TGCAGCGGTCAGCGGGAAAGAGAGACCCGGTACTTC; CDR3aa: CSGQRERETRYF
j_gene: TRBJ2-3; d_gene: .; v_gene: TRBV6-5; abundance: .; CDR3nt: TGTGCCAGCAGAGGGACCGACGGCAGCACAGATACGCAGTATTTT; CDR3aa: CASRGTDGSTDTQYF
j_gene: TRBJ2-1; d_gene: TRBD2; v_gene: TRBV6-2/TRBV6-3; abundance: .; CDR3nt: TGTGCCAGCAGTTCCTTTTTGGTAGCGGGAGACAATGAGCAGTTCTTC; CDR3aa: CASSSFLVAGDNEQFF
j_gene: TRBJ1-4; d_gene: .; v_gene: TRBV7-8; abundance: few; CDR3nt: TGTGCCAGCAGCCACTCGGACGGGAATGAAAAACTGTTTTTT; CDR3aa: CASSHSDGNEKLFF
j_gene: TRBJ2-5; d_gene: .; v_gene: TRBV15; abundance: .; CDR3nt: TGTGCCACCAGCAGCAGGTTGGGAGGGGGAGAGACCCAGTACTTC; CDR3aa: CATSSRLGGGETQYF
j_gene: TRBJ2-1; d_gene: .; v_gene: TRBV20-1; abundance: .; CDR3nt: TGCAGAGCTAGGAGATCAAGCTCCTACAATGAGCAGTTCTTC; CDR3aa: CRARRSSSYNEQFF
j_gene: TRBJ1-5; d_gene: TRBD1; v_gene: TRBV6-2/TRBV6-3; abundance: .; CDR3nt: TGTGCCAGCAGACAGGGGGAGTCGGGCAATCAGCCCCAGCATTTT; CDR3aa: CASRQGESGNQPQHF
j_gene: TRBJ1-2; d_gene: .; v_gene: TRBV2; abundance: .; CDR3nt: TGTGCCAGCAGTGAGGCTCAAGAAGCTAACTATGGCTACACCTTC; CDR3aa: CASSEAQEANYGYTF
j_gene: TRBJ1-4; d_gene: .; v_gene: TRBV28; abundance: .; CDR3nt: TGTGCCAGCAGCATAGGGGGAGTTGGTGAAAAACTGTTTTTT; CDR3aa: CASSIGGVGEKLFF
j_gene: TRBJ2-1; d_gene: TRBD2; v_gene: TRBV27; abundance: .; CDR3nt: TGTGCCAGCAGTTTTTGGACTAGCGGAAATGAGCAGTTCTTC; CDR3aa: CASSFWTSGNEQFF
j_gene: TRBJ2-7; d_gene: TRBD2; v_gene: TRBV6-2/TRBV6-3; abundance: .; CDR3nt: TGTGCCAGCAGTTACGGACTAGGCCCAATCTACGAGCAGTACTTC; CDR3aa: CASSYGLGPIYEQYF
j_gene: TRBJ2-5; d_gene: TRBD1; v_gene: TRBV3-1; abundance: .; CDR3nt: TGTGCCAGCAGCCAAGAAACAGGGGATATTGAGACCCAGTACTTC; CDR3aa: CASSQETGDIETQYF
j_gene: TRBJ1-4; d_gene: .; v_gene: TRBV20-1; abundance: few; CDR3nt: TGCAGTGCTTGGATAGCTGAAAAACTGTTTTTT; CDR3aa: CSAWIAEKLFF
j_gene: TRBJ2-5; d_gene: TRBD2; v_gene: TRBV7-3; abundance: .; CDR3nt: TGTGCCAGCAGCTTCCTAGCGGGAGGGTCGGGAGAGACCCAGTACTTC; CDR3aa: CASSFLAGGSGETQYF
j_gene: TRBJ2-1; d_gene: TRBD2; v_gene: TRBV5-5; abundance: few; CDR3nt: TGTGCCAGCAGCTATGCGGGAGGCACATACAATGAGCAGTTCTTC; CDR3aa: CASSYAGGTYNEQFF
j_gene: TRBJ1-1; d_gene: .; v_gene: TRBV27; abundance: .; CDR3nt: TGTGCCAGCAGCTCGACATCGAGCTCTGAAGCTTTCTTT; CDR3aa: CASSSTSSSEAFF
j_gene: TRBJ2-1; d_gene: .; v_gene: TRBV27; abundance: .; CDR3nt: TGTGCCAGCAGTTTAGAAACCTACAATGAGCAGTTCTTC; CDR3aa: CASSLETYNEQFF
j_gene: TRBJ2-3; d_gene: TRBD1; v_gene: TRBV29-1; abundance: few; CDR3nt: TGCAGCGTGACAGGGAATACGCAGTATTTT; CDR3aa: CSVTGNTQYF
j_gene: TRBJ1-1; d_gene: .; v_gene: TRBV15; abundance: few; CDR3nt: TGTGCCACCAGCGCGCCGGGAGGGGGAGATGGAGCTTTCTTT; CDR3aa: CATSAPGGGDGAFF
j_gene: TRBJ2-7; d_gene: .; v_gene: TRBV4-2; abundance: .; CDR3nt: TGTGCCAGCAGCCAAGAGGCCCTAGGCGCTTACGAGCAGTACTTC; CDR3aa: CASSQEALGAYEQYF
j_gene: TRBJ1-1; d_gene: .; v_gene: TRBV13; abundance: .; CDR3nt: TGTGCCAGCAGCTCACATGAAGCAGGTATCACTGAAGCTTTCTTT; CDR3aa: CASSSHEAGITEAFF
j_gene: TRBJ1-2; d_gene: .; v_gene: TRBV12-3/TRBV12-4; abundance: .; CDR3nt: TGTGCCAGCAGTAGGCCCTCATCTAACTATGGCTACACCTTC; CDR3aa: CASSRPSSNYGYTF
j_gene: TRBJ2-7; d_gene: TRBD1; v_gene: TRBV5-1; abundance: few; CDR3nt: TGCGCCAGCAATACCCGGGACAGTCCCTACGAGCAGTACTTC; CDR3aa: CASNTRDSPYEQYF
j_gene: TRBJ1-2; d_gene: TRBD1; v_gene: TRBV7-2; abundance: .; CDR3nt: TGTGCCAGCAGCTTCGGACAGGGGCTGCATGGCTACACCTTC; CDR3aa: CASSFGQGLHGYTF
j_gene: TRBJ2-1; d_gene: .; v_gene: TRBV6-2/TRBV6-3; abundance: many; CDR3nt: TGTGCCAGCAGTTACTTGGGCGCGGGGGCAAAAAACAATGAGCAGTTCTTC; CDR3aa: CASSYLGAGAKNNEQFF
j_gene: TRBJ1-2; d_gene: .; v_gene: TRBV28; abundance: many; CDR3nt: TGTGCCAGCAGTTCCCAGGGGATAGATAACTATGGCTACACCTTC; CDR3aa: CASSSQGIDNYGYTF
j_gene: TRBJ2-1; d_gene: .; v_gene: TRBV27; abundance: few; CDR3nt: TGTGCCAGCAGCCAGGAAGGTCTAAATGAGCAGTTCTTC; CDR3aa: CASSQEGLNEQFF
j_gene: TRBJ2-1; d_gene: .; v_gene: TRBV12-3/TRBV12-4; abundance: few; CDR3nt: TGTGCCAGCAGTTTTACCGACAATGAGCAGTTCTTC; CDR3aa: CASSFTDNEQFF
j_gene: TRBJ2-1; d_gene: .; v_gene: TRBV4-3; abundance: few; CDR3nt: TGCGCCAGCAGCCAAGTAAGGGGGAGGGGCGAGCAGTTCTTC; CDR3aa: CASSQVRGRGEQFF
j_gene: TRBJ2-1; d_gene: TRBD2; v_gene: TRBV6-1; abundance: .; CDR3nt: TGTGCCAGCAGTGAGCTAGGCGGGAGGGTGGTGAATGAGCAGTTCTTC; CDR3aa: CASSELGGRVVNEQFF
j_gene: TRBJ2-5; d_gene: .; v_gene: TRBV6-1; abundance: .; CDR3nt: TGTGCCAGCAGTGAGGGTCCCCAAGAGACCCAGTACTTC; CDR3aa: CASSEGPQETQYF
j_gene: TRBJ2-3; d_gene: .; v_gene: TRBV10-3; abundance: .; CDR3nt: TGTGCCATCAGCGACGCGGAAACAGATACGCAGTATTTT; CDR3aa: CAISDAETDTQYF